What follows are 28 T cell receptor beta chains derived from one specimen sequenced in a study of blood T cell repertoires in COVID-19. Clones were sequenced by immunoSEQ multiplex PCR, and TCRdb holds only the in-frame ones, with some missing. The sample yields approximately 180,000 clones, around 85% seen once. Source material: peripheral blood. Receptor source: a man in his fifties or sixties with acute or convalescent COVID-19.

CDR3 residues: CASSTVLPTGETQYF. The DNA of the CDR3 is TGTGCCAGTAGTACAGTCCTCCCAACCGGGGAGACCCAGTACTTC. The V gene is TRBV19, the J gene TRBJ2-5, with unresolved D. Germline V gives CDR1 LNHDA, CDR2 SQIVND (reference sequence). This CDR3 spans 15 amino acids. V lost 4 bases, J lost 5 bases, and 17 bases lay in between.

This clone turned up a few times. The chain couples TRBV30 to TRBJ2-5; 8 nucleotides line up with TRBD1. This CDR3 has 14 amino acids. Per the germline V gene, CDR1 is GTSNPN and CDR2 is SVGIG (reference sequence). V shed 1 base and J 5 bases; nucleotides not matched to a gene: 6. CDR3 sequence reads: CAWSGTGRSETQYF. CDR3 bases: TGTGCCTGGAGTGGGACAGGGAGGAGTGAGACCCAGTACTTC.

This clone was seen a handful of times. The rearrangement links TRBV4-1 to TRBJ1-2; 8 bases match TRBD1. Germline CDR1 MGHRA, CDR2 YSYEKL. The CDR3 loop spans 14 amino acids. With 0 bases clipped from V and 4 bases from J, the junction kept 1 base outside the gene matches. CDR3 residues: CASSQEGQVYGYTF. CDR3 DNA sequence: TGCGCCAGCAGCCAAGAGGGACAGGTCTATGGCTACACCTTC.

This clone has only one observation. The chain couples TRBV13 to TRBJ2-1; TRBD1 aligns across 9 bases. Germline V CDR1 and CDR2: PRHDT, FYEKMQ (reference sequence). J was trimmed by 8 bases and V by 5 bases; bases with no gene match: 10. CDR3 length: 15 residues. The CDR3 DNA follows: TGTGCCAGCAGCCACCTACAGGGGGCGCAGGATGAGCAGTTCTTC. Amino acid sequence: CASSHLQGAQDEQFF.

The genes are TRBV7-9 and TRBJ1-4, with 7 positions matching TRBD1. V shed 2 bases and J 6 bases; nucleotides not matched to a gene: 9. The CDR3 totals 16 residues. Germline V gene sequence: CDR1 SEHNR, CDR2 FQNEAQ (reference sequence). CDR3 amino acids: CASSLLQTGPDEKLFF. CDR3 nucleotides: TGTGCCAGCAGCTTACTCCAGACAGGGCCAGATGAAAAACTGTTTTTT.

V usage is TRBV19 and J usage is TRBJ2-1, with D possibly matching TRBD1 (5 bases). The ends were cut back, 4 bases at V and 0 bases at J, with 10 bases in the middle. Germline values: CDR1 LNHDA, CDR2 SQIVND (reference sequence). The CDR3 extends over 15 amino acids. CDR3 sequence (DNA): TGTGCCAGTAGTAGGCAGGGAAGCTCCTACAATGAGCAGTTCTTC. This gives the protein CASSRQGSSYNEQFF. The entire variable domain, with the rest obtained from reference TRBV19 and TRBJ2-1, is as follows: DGGITQSPKYLFRKEGQNVTLSCEQNLNHDAMYWYRQDPGQGLRLIYYSQIVNDFQKGDIAEGYSVSREKKESFPLTVTSAQKNPTAFYLCASSRQGSSYNEQFFGPGTRLTVL.

The chain links TRBV28 to TRBJ2-5, with 15 bases aligning to TRBD2. The CDR3 is made up of 17 amino acids. Trimming cost V 6 bases and J 1 base; bases outside gene matches: 6. Germline lookup yields CDR1 MDHEN and CDR2 SYDVKM. CDR3 protein: CASRPPGLAGGQETQYF. The CDR3 DNA sequence: TGTGCCAGCAGGCCACCGGGACTAGCGGGAGGCCAAGAGACCCAGTACTTC.

In its sample, this clone was seen once. This rearrangement joins TRBV6-5 to TRBJ2-1; no firm D call. This CDR3 is built from 15 residues. With 7 bases removed from V and 2 bases from J, the gap between germline ends came to 15 bases. The germline gives CDR1 MNHEY, CDR2 SVGAGI. DNA for the CDR3: TGTGCCAGCACCCAAATAGAGTTGCCCTACAATGAGCAGTTCTTC. Translation: CASTQIELPYNEQFF.

The chain has TRBV3-1 (or the pseudogene TRBV3-2) and TRBJ1-1; D is possibly TRBD1 (5 bases). The CDR3 totals 13 residues. V lost 4 bases, J lost 3 bases, and 9 bases lay in between. The germline CDR1 and CDR2 sequences are LGHDT and YNNKEL (reference sequence). The CDR3, as DNA: TGTGCCAGCAGCCGGGGCGGGGACACTGAAGCTTTCTTT. Its translation is CASSRGGDTEAFF.

The chain is built from TRBV7-8 and TRBJ2-4; D not certain. The CDR3 runs 15 residues. Trimming took 3 bases from V and 0 from J, leaving 9 bases between them. Per germline, CDR1 SGHVS and CDR2 FQNEAQ. Written as DNA, the CDR3 is TGTGCCAGCAGCTTGTACGACTTAGCCAAAAACATTCAGTACTTC. As protein: CASSLYDLAKNIQYF.

This chain joins TRBV18 and TRBJ2-2; 8 nucleotides line up with TRBD2. The V and J ends lost 8 bases and 7 bases, in that order; junction bases with no gene match: 24. Germline lookup yields CDR1 KGHSH and CDR2 LQKENI. The CDR3 has 19 amino acids. The CDR3 loop is CASDALPPGLASDDGELFF. In DNA form, the CDR3 reads TGTGCCAGCGACGCCCTTCCGCCCGGACTAGCCAGCGACGACGGGGAGCTGTTTTTT.

The V gene is TRBV11-2, the J gene TRBJ1-5; TRBD1 is a possible D gene (5 bases). The CDR3 is made up of 18 amino acids. The V gene's germline CDR1 is SGHAT and CDR2 FQNNGV. V lost 1 base and J 0 bases, leaving 16 bases between the germline ends. This CDR3 reads CASSLGIAGGYSNQPQHF. The DNA for the CDR3 is TGTGCCAGCAGCTTAGGAATCGCGGGGGGTTATAGCAATCAGCCCCAGCATTTT.

This chain connects TRBV7-8 to TRBJ2-7; 9 bases agree with TRBD2. CDR1 is SGHVS, CDR2 FQNEAQ, per germline. V was pared by 2 bases and J by 5 bases, with 4 bases of the junction left unmatched. This CDR3 has 14 residues. The CDR3 DNA reads as TGTGCCAGCAGCTTACTAGCGGGAACCAACGAGCAGTACTTC. Translation: CASSLLAGTNEQYF.

The V and J genes are TRBV5-1 and TRBJ1-6; TRBD1 is a possible D gene (6 bases). V was clipped by 6 bases and J by 5 bases, with 15 bases between them. The CDR3 has 15 amino acids. CDR1 SGHRS and CDR2 YFSETQ come from the germline V gene. Here the CDR3 DNA reads TGCGCCAGCACGTCGGCGGGGGGCAATAATTCACCCCTCCACTTT. Amino acids: CASTSAGGNNSPLHF.

This CDR3 reads CASSQAPGGGSSPLHF. In DNA form, the CDR3 reads TGTGCCAGCAGCCAAGCCCCCGGCGGGGGCTCTTCACCCCTCCACTTT. The rearrangement joins TRBV4-2 to TRBJ1-6; D is possibly TRBD1 (6 bases). Trimming left V 1 base short and J 9 bases short, with 16 bases between. This CDR3 comprises 16 residues. CDR1 and CDR2 (germline): LGHNA, YNFKEQ.

V is TRBV7-2 and J is TRBJ1-5; 10 positions match TRBD1. The CDR3 loop spans 16 amino acids. V was clipped by 6 bases and J by 7 bases; unmatched bases: 12. Germline assignment: CDR1 SGHTA and CDR2 FQGNSA. The CDR3 DNA reads TGTGCCAGCAGTCAAACAGCGGGACAGGGGAACCAGCCCCAGCATTTT. Translating gives CASSQTAGQGNQPQHF.

In this sample, this clone turned up a few times. The V call is TRBV19, the J call TRBJ1-1, with TRBD1 matching 11 bases. The CDR3 extends over 14 amino acids. In germline, CDR1 is LNHDA, CDR2 SQIVND (reference sequence). With 4 bases clipped from V and 6 bases from J, the junction kept 4 bases outside the gene matches. CDR3 in DNA: TGTGCCAGTAGTAGGTGGACAGGGGGCCCTGAAGCTTTCTTT. This encodes CASSRWTGGPEAFF.

This sequence joins TRBV18 and TRBJ2-1, with 8 bases that match TRBD2. Germline CDR1 reads KGHSH; CDR2 reads LQKENI. The CDR3 is 13 amino acids. V was pared by 3 bases and J by 9 bases, with 4 bases of the junction left unmatched. CDR3 residues: CASSPGRASEQFF. The CDR3 DNA sequence: TGTGCCAGCTCACCCGGGAGGGCCTCTGAGCAGTTCTTC.

The rearrangement links TRBV3-1 (or the pseudogene TRBV3-2) to TRBJ2-7, with a tentative D call TRBD1 (6 bases). The germline V gene has CDR1 LGHDT and CDR2 YNNKEL (reference sequence). The germline V and J ends were trimmed by 4 bases and 1 base, with 14 bases remaining between them. The CDR3 totals 15 residues. The CDR3 region is CASSRHRDGSYEQYF. The CDR3 DNA follows: TGTGCCAGCAGCCGACACAGGGACGGGTCCTACGAGCAGTACTTC.

A word on this clone: The same CDR3 also results from other DNA sequences found in this sample. CDR3 nucleotide sequence: TGCGCCAGCAGCTTGGAGCACTACGAGCAGTACTTC. Translation gives CASSLEHYEQYF. The genes are TRBV5-1 and TRBJ2-7; D uncertain. Deletions cut 0 bases from V and 3 bases from J, with 4 bases between. Germline V gives CDR1 SGHRS, CDR2 YFSETQ. The CDR3 covers 12 residues. Supplemented by reference TRBV5-1 and TRBJ2-7, the full variable domain reads KAGVTQTPRYLIKTRGQQVTLSCSPISGHRSVSWYQQTPGQGLQFLFEYFSETQRNKGNFPGRFSGRQFSNSRSEMNVSTLELGDSALYLCASSLEHYEQYFGPGTRLTVT.

This rearrangement joins TRBV7-2 to TRBJ2-7; the D gene is possibly TRBD1 (5 bases). The germline CDR1 and CDR2 sequences are SGHTA and FQGNSA. The V and J ends lost 5 bases and 3 bases respectively, with 8 bases between them. This CDR3 is 12 amino acids long. The CDR3 nucleotides read TGTGCCAGCAGCCAGACAGACTACGAGCAGTACTTC. It yields the protein CASSQTDYEQYF.

The chain employs TRBV5-1 and TRBJ2-6, with D maybe TRBD1 (6 bases). The germline V gene has CDR1 SGHRS and CDR2 YFSETQ. V lost 9 bases and J lost 0, with 16 bases in between. The CDR3 is 16 amino acids. DNA of the CDR3: TGCGCCACAACGACAGGCTCGAGCTCTGGGGCCAACGTCCTGACTTTC. It translates to CATTTGSSSGANVLTF.

This chain connects TRBV7-2 to TRBJ2-2; D gene unclear. V lost 6 bases to trimming and J lost 2 bases, with 7 bases between them. CDR1 and CDR2 from the germline V gene are SGHTA and FQGNSA. The CDR3 consists of 13 residues. The CDR3 region has the DNA TGTGCCAGCAGTTTTTCAAACACCGGGGAGCTGTTTTTT. This gives the protein CASSFSNTGELFF.

V is TRBV3-1 (or the pseudogene TRBV3-2) and J is TRBJ1-6; weak D call: TRBD1 (6 bases). The CDR3 is 12 amino acids. Germline V gene lookup returns CDR1 LGHDT and CDR2 YNNKEL (reference sequence). Deletions cut 4 bases from V and 14 bases from J, with 12 bases between. CDR3 nucleotides: TGTGCCAGCAGCCTTACAGGGAGAACCCTCCACTTT. It translates to CASSLTGRTLHF.

CDR3 DNA: TGCGCCAGCAGCCCCGGAGGGACAGGGCCCTATGGCTACACCTTC. It translates to CASSPGGTGPYGYTF. This rearrangement joins TRBV5-1 to TRBJ1-2; TRBD1 agrees at 9 bases. The CDR3 extends over 15 amino acids. Unmatched junction bases numbered 8, after V lost 4 bases and J lost 4 bases. CDR1 SGHRS and CDR2 YFSETQ come from the germline V gene. The full variable domain, rest sourced from reference TRBV5-1 and TRBJ1-2, is KAGVTQTPRYLIKTRGQQVTLSCSPISGHRSVSWYQQTPGQGLQFLFEYFSETQRNKGNFPGRFSGRQFSNSRSEMNVSTLELGDSALYLCASSPGGTGPYGYTFGSGTRLTVV.

CDR3 coding DNA: TGTGCCAGCCAGGAAGCTCTCTACGAGCAGTACTTC. Translating it yields CASQEALYEQYF. V is TRBV2 and J is TRBJ2-7; no definite D call. The ends were cut back, 8 bases at V and 3 bases at J, with 11 bases in the middle. This CDR3 has 12 amino acids. CDR1 SNHLY and CDR2 FYNNEI come from the germline V gene.

The chain uses TRBV28 and TRBJ2-7; tentatively, D is TRBD2 (6 bases). Germline CDR1 is MDHEN and CDR2 is SYDVKM. This CDR3 spans 15 amino acids. Trimming shortened V by 7 bases and J by 2 bases, and 18 bases separated the two germline ends. In nucleotides, the CDR3 is TGTGCCAGCATCCCGGAGGGCTACCCTACCTACGAGCAGTACTTC. Translated, it gives CASIPEGYPTYEQYF.

This rearrangement joins TRBV5-5 to TRBJ2-7; 12 bases line up with TRBD2. V was pared by 5 bases and J by 6 bases, with 9 bases of the junction left unmatched. The CDR3 length is 15 residues. Looked up from germline, CDR1 is SGHKS and CDR2 is YYEKEE (reference sequence). CDR3 region: CASSPHLAGGVEQYF. CDR3 bases: TGTGCCAGCAGTCCCCACCTAGCGGGAGGGGTCGAGCAGTACTTC.